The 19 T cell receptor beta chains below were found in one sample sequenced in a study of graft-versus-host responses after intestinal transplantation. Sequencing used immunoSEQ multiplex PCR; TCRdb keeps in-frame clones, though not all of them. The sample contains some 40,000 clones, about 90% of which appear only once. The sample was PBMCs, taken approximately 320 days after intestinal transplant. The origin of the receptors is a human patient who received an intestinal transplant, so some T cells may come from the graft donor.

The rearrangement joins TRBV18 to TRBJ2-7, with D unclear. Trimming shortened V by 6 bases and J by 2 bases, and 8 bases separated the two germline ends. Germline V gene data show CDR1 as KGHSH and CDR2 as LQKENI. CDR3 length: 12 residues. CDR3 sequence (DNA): TGTGCCAGCTCGCGGCCGACCTACGAGCAGTACTTC. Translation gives CASSRPTYEQYF.

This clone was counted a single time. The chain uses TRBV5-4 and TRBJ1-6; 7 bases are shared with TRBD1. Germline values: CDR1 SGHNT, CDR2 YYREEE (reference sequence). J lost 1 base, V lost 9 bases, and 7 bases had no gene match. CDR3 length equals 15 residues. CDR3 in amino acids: CATTPGGSYNSPLHF. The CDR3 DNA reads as TGTGCCACCACCCCAGGGGGGTCCTATAATTCACCCCTCCACTTT.

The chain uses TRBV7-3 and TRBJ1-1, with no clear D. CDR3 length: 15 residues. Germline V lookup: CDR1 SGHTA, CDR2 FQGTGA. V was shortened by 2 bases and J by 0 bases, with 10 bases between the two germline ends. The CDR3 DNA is TGTGCCAGCAGCTTAGGAGGTGTAATGAACACTGAAGCTTTCTTT. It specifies CASSLGGVMNTEAFF.

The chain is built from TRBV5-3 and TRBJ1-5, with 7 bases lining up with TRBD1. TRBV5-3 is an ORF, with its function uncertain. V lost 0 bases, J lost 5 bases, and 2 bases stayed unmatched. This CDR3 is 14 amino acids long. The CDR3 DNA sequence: TGTGCCAGAAGCTTGGCGACAGGGTATCAGCCCCAGCATTTT. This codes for CARSLATGYQPQHF.

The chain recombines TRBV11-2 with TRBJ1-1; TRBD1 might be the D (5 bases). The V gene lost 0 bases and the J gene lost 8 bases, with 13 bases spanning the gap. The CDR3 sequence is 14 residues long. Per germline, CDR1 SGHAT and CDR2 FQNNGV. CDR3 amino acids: CASSLEGRSTEAFF. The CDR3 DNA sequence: TGTGCCAGCAGCTTAGAGGGACGGAGCACGGAAGCTTTCTTT.

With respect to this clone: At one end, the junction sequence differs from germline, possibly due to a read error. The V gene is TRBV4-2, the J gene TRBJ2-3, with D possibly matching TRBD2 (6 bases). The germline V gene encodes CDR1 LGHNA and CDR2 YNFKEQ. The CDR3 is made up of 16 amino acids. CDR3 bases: TGTGCCAGCAGCCAACCCCAATGGGGAGGTACAGATACGCGGTATTTT. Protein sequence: CASSQPQWGGTDTRYF.

CDR3 DNA: TGTGCCAGCAGCCCTAAGCGGGAGAAGGCCACAGATACGCAGTATTTT. It is translated as CASSPKREKATDTQYF. The chain carries TRBV5-6 and TRBJ2-3; 8 nucleotides match TRBD2. CDR1 is SGHDT and CDR2 is YYEEEE in the germline V gene. The junction had 9 bases not matched to a gene; V was cut back by 4 bases and J by 2 bases. This CDR3 is 16 amino acids long. The full variable domain, with the rest looked up from reference TRBV5-6 and TRBJ2-3, is DAGVTQSPTHLIKTRGQQVTLRCSPKSGHDTVSWYQQALGQGPQFIFQYYEEEERQRGNFPDRFSGHQFPNYSSELNVNALLLGDSALYLCASSPKREKATDTQYFGPGTRLTVL.

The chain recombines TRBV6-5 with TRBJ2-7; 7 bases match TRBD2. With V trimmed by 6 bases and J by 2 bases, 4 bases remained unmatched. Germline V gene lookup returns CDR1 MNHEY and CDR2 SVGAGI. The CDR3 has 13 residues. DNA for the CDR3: TGTGCCAGCAGCCCCGGGGGGACCTACGAGCAGTACTTC. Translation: CASSPGGTYEQYF.

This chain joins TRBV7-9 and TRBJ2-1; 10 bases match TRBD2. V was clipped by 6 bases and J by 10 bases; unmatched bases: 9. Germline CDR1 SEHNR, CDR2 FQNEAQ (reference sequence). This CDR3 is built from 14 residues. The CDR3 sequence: CASSSLAGGVEQFF. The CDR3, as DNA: TGTGCCAGCAGTTCTTTAGCGGGAGGTGTAGAGCAGTTCTTC. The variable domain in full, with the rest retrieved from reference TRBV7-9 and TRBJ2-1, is DTGVSQNPRHKITKRGQNVTFRCDPISEHNRLYWYRQTLGQGPEFLTYFQNEAQLEKSRLLSDRFSAERPKGSFSTLEIQRTEQGDSAMYLCASSSLAGGVEQFFGPGTRLTVL.

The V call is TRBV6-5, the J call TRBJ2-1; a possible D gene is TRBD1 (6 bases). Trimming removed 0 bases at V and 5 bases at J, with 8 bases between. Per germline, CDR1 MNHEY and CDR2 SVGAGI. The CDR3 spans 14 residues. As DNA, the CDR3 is TGTGCCAGCAGTTACTCGGACAGACACAATGAGCAGTTCTTC. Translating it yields CASSYSDRHNEQFF.

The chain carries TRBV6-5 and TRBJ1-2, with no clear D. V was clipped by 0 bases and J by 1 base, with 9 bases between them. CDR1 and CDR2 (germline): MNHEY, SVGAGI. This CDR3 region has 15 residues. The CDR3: CASSYSSRSNYGYTF. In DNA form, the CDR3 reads TGTGCCAGCAGTTACTCTAGTCGGAGTAACTATGGCTACACCTTC.

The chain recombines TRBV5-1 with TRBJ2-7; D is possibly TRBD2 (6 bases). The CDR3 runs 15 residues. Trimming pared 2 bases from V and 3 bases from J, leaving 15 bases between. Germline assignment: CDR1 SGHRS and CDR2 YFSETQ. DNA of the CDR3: TGCGCCAGCAGCTTCGGCGGTGGAGGGGTCTACGAGCAGTACTTC. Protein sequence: CASSFGGGGVYEQYF.

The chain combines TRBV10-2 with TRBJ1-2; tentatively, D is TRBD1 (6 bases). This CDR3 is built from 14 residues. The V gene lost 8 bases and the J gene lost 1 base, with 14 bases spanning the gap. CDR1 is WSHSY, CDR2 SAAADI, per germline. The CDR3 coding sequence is TGCGCCAGCGGGGGGGGACAAGATAACTATGGCTACACCTTC. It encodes CASGGGQDNYGYTF.

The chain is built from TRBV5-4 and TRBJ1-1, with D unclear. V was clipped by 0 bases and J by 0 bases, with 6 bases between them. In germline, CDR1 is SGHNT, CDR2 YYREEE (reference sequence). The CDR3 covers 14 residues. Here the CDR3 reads CASSLGRLNTEAFF. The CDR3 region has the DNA TGTGCCAGCAGCTTGGGACGCCTGAACACTGAAGCTTTCTTT. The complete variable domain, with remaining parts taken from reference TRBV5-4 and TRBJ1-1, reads ETGVTQSPTHLIKTRGQQVTLRCSSQSGHNTVSWYQQALGQGPQFIFQYYREEENGRGNFPPRFSGLQFPNYSSELNVNALELDDSALYLCASSLGRLNTEAFFGQGTRLTVV.

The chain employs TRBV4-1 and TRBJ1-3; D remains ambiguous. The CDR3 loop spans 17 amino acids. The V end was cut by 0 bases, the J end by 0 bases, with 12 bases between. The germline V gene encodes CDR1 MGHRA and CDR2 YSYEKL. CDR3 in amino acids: CASSQDGPDGSGNTIYF. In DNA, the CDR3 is TGCGCCAGCAGCCAAGATGGCCCCGACGGCTCTGGAAACACCATATATTTT.

The CDR3 sequence is CASSPRGGGYEQYF. In DNA form, the CDR3 reads TGTGCCAGCAGCCCCCGGGGGGGCGGCTACGAGCAGTACTTC. The chain combines TRBV11-2 with TRBJ2-7; TRBD2 aligns across 8 bases. The CDR3 spans 14 residues. The V gene's germline CDR1 is SGHAT and CDR2 FQNNGV. V lost 5 bases and J lost 3; bases outside the gene matches: 6.

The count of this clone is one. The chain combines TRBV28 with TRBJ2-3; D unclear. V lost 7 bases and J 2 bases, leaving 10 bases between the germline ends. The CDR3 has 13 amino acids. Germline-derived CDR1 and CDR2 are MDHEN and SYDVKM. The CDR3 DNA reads TGTGCCAGCATAGGTCGGGCCACAGATACGCAGTATTTT. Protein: CASIGRATDTQYF.

CDR3 loop: CASRDTNYGYTF. For the CDR3, the DNA is TGTGCCAGCAGGGACACTAACTATGGCTACACCTTC. J is TRBJ1-2 and V is TRBV6-5; D might be TRBD1 (5 bases). Trimming pared 6 bases from V and 0 bases from J, leaving 5 bases between. Germline V lookup: CDR1 MNHEY, CDR2 SVGAGI. This CDR3 has 12 amino acids.

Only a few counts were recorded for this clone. This chain's CDR3 is CASSLAGAQYF. DNA for the CDR3: TGTGCCAGCAGCTTAGCGGGAGCGCAGTATTTT. J is TRBJ2-3 and V is TRBV7-2, with a tentative D call TRBD2 (5 bases). V was shortened by 0 bases and J by 10 bases, with 5 bases between the two germline ends. The length of the CDR3 is 11 residues. Germline V gives CDR1 SGHTA, CDR2 FQGNSA. Combining the CDR3 with reference TRBV7-2 and TRBJ2-3 gives the whole variable domain GAGVSQSPSNKVTEKGKDVELRCDPISGHTALYWYRQSLGQGLEFLIYFQGNSAPDKSGLPSDRFSAERTGGSVSTLTIQRTQQEDSAVYLCASSLAGAQYFGPGTRLTVL.